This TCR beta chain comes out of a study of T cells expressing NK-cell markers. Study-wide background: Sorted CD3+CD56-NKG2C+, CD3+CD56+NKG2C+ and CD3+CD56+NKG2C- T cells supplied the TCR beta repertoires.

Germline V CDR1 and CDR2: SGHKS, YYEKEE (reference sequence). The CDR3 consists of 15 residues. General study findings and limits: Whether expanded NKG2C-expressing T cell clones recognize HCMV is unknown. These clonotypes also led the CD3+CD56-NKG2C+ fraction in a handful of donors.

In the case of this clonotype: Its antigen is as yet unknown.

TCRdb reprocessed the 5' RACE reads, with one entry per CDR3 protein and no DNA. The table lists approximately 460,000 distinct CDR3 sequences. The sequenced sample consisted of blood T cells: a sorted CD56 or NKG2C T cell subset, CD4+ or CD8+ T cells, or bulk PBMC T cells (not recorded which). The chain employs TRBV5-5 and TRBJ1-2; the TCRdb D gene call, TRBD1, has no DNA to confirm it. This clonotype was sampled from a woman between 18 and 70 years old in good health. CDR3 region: CASSLLTGVDYGYTF.